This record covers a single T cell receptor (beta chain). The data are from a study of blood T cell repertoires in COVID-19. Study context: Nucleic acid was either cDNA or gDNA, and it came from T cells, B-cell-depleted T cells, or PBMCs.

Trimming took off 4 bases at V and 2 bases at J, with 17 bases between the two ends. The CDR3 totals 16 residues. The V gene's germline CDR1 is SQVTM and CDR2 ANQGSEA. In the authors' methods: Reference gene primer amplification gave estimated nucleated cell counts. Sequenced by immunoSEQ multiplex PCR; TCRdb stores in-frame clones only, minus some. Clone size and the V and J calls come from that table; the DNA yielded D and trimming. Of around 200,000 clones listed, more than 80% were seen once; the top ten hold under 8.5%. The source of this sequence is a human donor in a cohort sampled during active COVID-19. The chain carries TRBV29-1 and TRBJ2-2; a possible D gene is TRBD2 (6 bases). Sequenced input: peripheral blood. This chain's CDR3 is CSVGGTAGKNTGELFF. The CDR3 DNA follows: TGCAGCGTTGGGGGGACTGCCGGGAAAAACACCGGGGAGCTGTTTTTT.